The T cell receptor (beta chain) under discussion was sequenced for a study of metastatic and nonmetastatic thyroid tumors (dated by TCRdb to about 2020). With regard to the full study: Repertoires were compared across peripheral blood and tumor or nodule tissue samples from malignant and benign thyroid patients.

No patient had received any treatment before thyroid surgery. Patient clinical samples collected from about 2012 to 2018 were retrospectively analysed using T-cell receptor beta sequencing. The germline V gene (reference sequence) specifies SGHAT as CDR1 and FQDESV as CDR2. V loses 1 base of germline sequence and J loses 3 bases, and the interval between the two ends is 12 bases. The cysteine opens and the phenylalanine closes a CDR3 of 16 amino acids. Here the CDR3 DNA is all that survives: 48 bases in frame from base 1. The research as a whole found: In both blood and tumor samples, TCR beta diversity was reported to be significantly higher in malignant tumors than in benign nodules.

Worth noting for this clone: Its specific antigen is unknown. Base-call qualities are not available, and no considerably larger clone is one nucleotide away.

The library was obtained by PCR. TCRdb names Illumina HiSeq 4000 as the instrument used. The TCR beta-chain CDR3 region of each patient was profiled by high-throughput sequencing. In the source study's methods: A classifier to discriminate distant-metastatic papillary thyroid cancer patients was built from CDR3 differences across clinicopathological groups. To measure repertoire diversity the researchers used the Shannon index, while the Morisita-Horn index served to gauge how similar the tumor and blood repertoires were. TCRdb itself trimmed the public reads at Q25 with fastp, ran MiXCR and retained productive beta chains. In this record, the V and J calls reflect TCRdb's handling and not the investigators' own analysis. The sample yields about 40,000 clones; 28% were counted once. Nearly 10% of the sample is in the top ten clones.

The receptor comes from a male donor with papillary thyroid cancer or a benign thyroid nodule (not recorded which). Some clones in this sample may be carry-over from other donors' samples. The chain was built from TRBV11-1 and TRBJ2-2; TRBD1 is a weak D gene call, 5 bases matching. The sequenced sample consisted of blood. The CDR3 loop reads CASSLGAGFYTGELFF. The base sequence is TGTGCCAGCAGCTTAGGGGCAGGGTTCTACACCGGGGAGCTGTTTTTT.